A selection of T cell receptor beta chains follows, all from one sample in a study of cytomegalovirus exposure and HLA in healthy donors. Using immunoSEQ multiplex PCR, the repertoire was profiled, and TCRdb retains in-frame clones only, with some absent. The sample contains roughly 120,000 clones, approximately 71% of which appear only once. Sequenced sample: PBMCs. The receptors originated from a man aged 40-49 years in good health and CMV-seronegative. Both conserved end residues are part of each CDR3. Fields, in order: V gene, J gene, CDR3 protein.

v_call: TRBV19; j_call: TRBJ2-7; cdr3_aa: CASSGQDYEQYF
v_call: TRBV6-1; j_call: TRBJ1-5; cdr3_aa: CASSEASTGVNQPQHF
v_call: TRBV7-9; j_call: TRBJ2-7; cdr3_aa: CASSALDRDTYEQYF
v_call: TRBV18; j_call: TRBJ1-4; cdr3_aa: CASSPRRKAGEKLFF
v_call: TRBV19; j_call: TRBJ2-6; cdr3_aa: CASKTSAGANVLTF
v_call: TRBV15; j_call: TRBJ2-1; cdr3_aa: CATSRFYGLPDLGSYNEQFF
v_call: TRBV7-9; j_call: TRBJ1-5; cdr3_aa: CASSMTGGGQPQHF
v_call: TRBV4-2; j_call: TRBJ2-7; cdr3_aa: CASSQDPNSGGRYEQYF
v_call: TRBV28; j_call: TRBJ1-1; cdr3_aa: CASSLWTAEAFF
v_call: TRBV7-8; j_call: TRBJ2-7; cdr3_aa: CASSLRRERGCEQYF
v_call: TRBV5-6; j_call: TRBJ1-5; cdr3_aa: CASSLKGALGEPQHF
v_call: TRBV28; j_call: TRBJ1-2; cdr3_aa: CASSLRAGRGYTF
v_call: TRBV28; j_call: TRBJ1-1; cdr3_aa: CASSSPGQGRTEAFF
v_call: TRBV6-4; j_call: TRBJ2-2; cdr3_aa: CASSQNTGELFF
v_call: TRBV19; j_call: TRBJ2-4; cdr3_aa: CASSRSSIQYF
v_call: TRBV9; j_call: TRBJ2-3; cdr3_aa: CASSPPEGVRADTQYF
v_call: TRBV5-1; j_call: TRBJ2-5; cdr3_aa: CASSLKGRGETQYF
v_call: TRBV19; j_call: TRBJ1-1; cdr3_aa: CASSIQAGLTEAFF
v_call: TRBV5-6; j_call: TRBJ2-5; cdr3_aa: CASSLRESQETQYF
v_call: TRBV6-1; j_call: TRBJ1-6; cdr3_aa: CASIPTAYNSPLHF
v_call: TRBV14; j_call: TRBJ2-4; cdr3_aa: CASSQSPPVAKNIQYF
v_call: TRBV4-3; j_call: TRBJ2-5; cdr3_aa: CASSQRGSRTGGETQYF